This paragraph covers one T cell receptor beta chain sequence. TCRdb recomputed calls from the 5' RACE reads with MiXCR, one row per CDR3 protein. The repertoire holds about 220,000 distinct CDR3 sequences, with about 10% as singletons. The sample comes from a study of CD8 T cells in ankylosing spondylitis. Trimming at V came to 7 bases and at J to 9 bases, leaving 9 bases not matched to a gene. The CDR3 is 13 residues long. Germline V CDR1 and CDR2: SQVTM, ANQGSEA. This sequence joins TRBV29-1 and TRBJ1-6; TRBD1 matches 7 bases. The sequence came from a male donor with ankylosing spondylitis or in good health (not recorded which). Sequenced input: blood, either unsorted or a sorted T cell fraction (not recorded which). This chain's CDR3 is CSGVITGVSPLHF. The CDR3 region has the DNA TGCAGCGGCGTTATTACAGGGGTTTCACCCCTCCACTTT.